These 16 T cell receptor beta chains came from one sample sequenced in a study of blood T cell repertoires in COVID-19. Libraries were prepared by immunoSEQ multiplex PCR; TCRdb keeps only in-frame clonotypes and omits some of them. Among nearly 200,000 clones, approximately 88% were seen once, and the ten largest hold approximately 7.6%. Sequencing was done on a sample of PBMCs or T cells enriched from blood (not recorded which). Source of these receptors: a woman aged 18-35 years who had recovered from COVID-19.

The CDR3 DNA reads TGTGCCAGCTTTTCTGGCCCGCAGGGCCCCTACGAGCAGTACTTC. It codes for CASFSGPQGPYEQYF. The chain employs TRBV28 and TRBJ2-7; tentative D call: TRBD1 (5 bases). Germline loops: CDR1 MDHEN, CDR2 SYDVKM. The CDR3 contains 15 residues. Trimming shortened V by 8 bases and J by 2 bases, and 19 bases separated the two germline ends. The full variable domain, rest sourced from reference TRBV28 and TRBJ2-7, is DVKVTQSSRYLVKRTGEKVFLECVQDMDHENMFWYRQDPGLGLRLIYFSYDVKMKEKGDIPEGYSVSREKKERFSLILESASTNQTSMYLCASFSGPQGPYEQYFGPGTRLTVT.

The gene calls are TRBV9 and TRBJ2-2; TRBD1 agrees at 8 bases. The CDR3 length is 17 residues. The V and J ends lost 2 bases and 0 bases, in that order; junction bases with no gene match: 6. Germline assignment: CDR1 SGDLS and CDR2 YYNGEE. The CDR3 sequence: CASSVGGQGSNTGELFF. CDR3 DNA sequence: TGTGCCAGCAGCGTGGGAGGACAGGGCTCGAACACCGGGGAGCTGTTTTTT.

The chain uses TRBV3-1 (or the pseudogene TRBV3-2) and TRBJ1-4; D unclear. The germline gives CDR1 LGHDT, CDR2 YNNKEL (reference sequence). The CDR3 is made up of 13 amino acids. Trimming pared 3 bases from V and 8 bases from J, leaving 10 bases between. The chain's CDR3 is CASSQGIGEKLFF. The CDR3 DNA reads TGTGCCAGCAGCCAGGGCATCGGCGAAAAACTGTTTTTT.

The chain recombines TRBV18 with TRBJ1-1, with D possibly being TRBD1 (5 bases). Germline-derived CDR1 and CDR2 are KGHSH and LQKENI. CDR3 length equals 15 residues. The V end was cut by 3 bases, the J end by 2 bases, with 13 bases between. CDR3 residues: CASSPGGSGNTEAFF. The DNA for the CDR3 is TGTGCCAGCTCACCGGGGGGGTCGGGAAACACTGAAGCTTTCTTT.

Concerning this clone itself: Different DNA sequences within this sample yield the same CDR3. The chain joins TRBV4-1 to TRBJ1-5, with D possibly TRBD1 on 6 matching bases. This CDR3 is built from 16 residues. Germline V gene sequence: CDR1 MGHRA, CDR2 YSYEKL. V shed 0 bases and J shed 2 bases, with 11 bases lying between them. The chain's CDR3 is CASSQDRGAGNQPQHF. Here the CDR3 DNA reads TGCGCCAGCAGCCAAGACAGGGGCGCGGGCAATCAGCCCCAGCATTTT.

This chain links TRBV6-1 with TRBJ1-3, with 10 bases matching TRBD1. The ends lost 1 base at V and 3 bases at J; junction bases unmatched: 0. This CDR3 contains 15 residues. Germline V gene sequence: CDR1 MNHNS, CDR2 SASEGT. The CDR3 sequence: CASSEGTGGGNTIYF. The CDR3 DNA is TGTGCCAGCAGTGAAGGGACAGGGGGTGGAAACACCATATATTTT.

V and J are TRBV6-5 and TRBJ1-1; D may be TRBD1 (5 bases). Germline lookup yields CDR1 MNHEY and CDR2 SVGAGI. The CDR3 is 14 amino acids. V lost 4 bases to trimming and J lost 1 base, with 10 bases between them. The CDR3: CASSLGPGNTEAFF. The DNA for the CDR3 is TGTGCCAGCAGTTTGGGGCCAGGGAACACTGAAGCTTTCTTT.

The rearrangement uses TRBV2 and TRBJ1-6, with D perhaps matching TRBD1 (6 bases). Trimming stripped 3 bases from V and 14 bases from J, with 8 bases between. The CDR3 is 11 residues long. Germline lookup yields CDR1 SNHLY and CDR2 FYNNEI. The CDR3 region has the DNA TGTGCCAGCAGTGATTACAGGGCCCTCCACTTT. Its protein product is CASSDYRALHF.

The J gene is TRBJ1-2, the V gene TRBV29-1, with D maybe TRBD1 (6 bases). CDR1 is SQVTM and CDR2 is ANQGSEA in the germline V gene. This CDR3 contains 14 residues. Trimming cost V 4 bases and J 2 bases, with 14 bases left between them. Here the CDR3 reads CSVGTEQINYGYTF. As DNA, the CDR3 is TGCAGCGTTGGGACAGAGCAAATCAACTATGGCTACACCTTC.

The rearrangement uses TRBV7-2 and TRBJ1-3; D gene unclear. Trimming removed 5 bases at V and 1 base at J, with 9 bases between. CDR3 length: 14 amino acids. Germline V CDR1 and CDR2: SGHTA, FQGNSA. The CDR3, as DNA: TGTGCCAGCAGCATAGAATTATCTGGAAACACCATATATTTT. Amino acid sequence: CASSIELSGNTIYF.

The chain employs TRBV7-9 and TRBJ1-4; D possibly corresponds to TRBD1 (6 bases). The CDR3 is 14 amino acids. CDR1 and CDR2 from the germline V gene are SEHNR and FQNEAQ (reference sequence). With 7 bases removed from V and 7 bases from J, the gap between germline ends came to 16 bases. CDR3 sequence reads: CASNRQGLGEKLFF. The CDR3 DNA reads as TGTGCCAGCAACCGTCAGGGGCTGGGTGAAAAACTGTTTTTT.

The V call is TRBV27, the J call TRBJ1-4; D gene ambiguous. Trimming removed 2 bases from V and 8 bases from J, with 18 bases in between. The germline CDR1 and CDR2 sequences are MNHEY and SMNVEV (reference sequence). The CDR3 has 16 amino acids. The CDR3 region is CASSLRFGRVDEKLFF. CDR3 DNA sequence: TGTGCCAGCAGTTTAAGGTTCGGGAGGGTGGACGAAAAACTGTTTTTT.

The rearrangement uses TRBV2 and TRBJ2-1; 8 bases match TRBD2. The V segment lost 7 bases and the J segment 6 bases; nucleotides outside the gene matches: 14. The CDR3 has 16 amino acids. Germline V gene data show CDR1 as SNHLY and CDR2 as FYNNEI. The CDR3 region has the DNA TGTGCCAGCACCCACCGGAGCGGGGGCTCAAGCAATGAGCAGTTCTTC. Protein product: CASTHRSGGSSNEQFF.

This chain joins TRBV10-3 and TRBJ1-2; 9 nucleotides align to TRBD1. Germline V lookup: CDR1 ENHRY, CDR2 SYGVKD. V was pared by 2 bases and J by 8 bases, with 6 bases of the junction left unmatched. The length of the CDR3 is 14 residues. The CDR3 nucleotides read TGTGCCATCAGTGAGCGGGACAGGGACCCGGGCTACACCTTC. This translates into CAISERDRDPGYTF.

This clone was picked up one time. The J gene is TRBJ2-5, the V gene TRBV9; 7 bases align to TRBD2. V lost 4 bases, J lost 1 base, and 7 bases stayed unmatched. The CDR3 covers 15 residues. Germline V CDR1 and CDR2: SGDLS, YYNGEE. The CDR3 region has the DNA TGTGCCAGCAGCCGAGCCGGGGGGATCCAAGAGACCCAGTACTTC. The encoded protein is CASSRAGGIQETQYF.

The rearrangement uses TRBV15 and TRBJ2-7, with D uncertain. CDR1 is LNHNV and CDR2 is YYDKDF in the germline V gene (reference sequence). Deletions cut 0 bases from V and 0 bases from J, with 15 bases between. The CDR3 length is 17 residues. CDR3 DNA: TGTGCCACCAGCAGAGATCGAACCGGTCTGAGCTCCTACGAGCAGTACTTC. Protein: CATSRDRTGLSSYEQYF.